A selection of T cell receptor beta chains follows, all from one sample in a study of blood T cell repertoires in COVID-19. The method was immunoSEQ multiplex PCR; TCRdb's version includes in-frame clones alone and lacks a portion of them. The table has 150,000 to 250,000 clones, around 87% seen once; the top ten hold 2% to 2.5%. Source material: PBMCs or T cells enriched from blood (not recorded which). The receptors shown here come from a woman in her twenties or thirties who had recovered from COVID-19. Each CDR3 is given with its conserved first and last residue. D genes are given only for firm matches. Size is omitted from some rows. Given values are once, few, many or a class for expanded clones.

j_call d_call v_call clone_size cdr3_nt cdr3_aa
TRBJ1-5 TRBD1 TRBV28 - TGTGCCAGCAGTTATCGGGACAGGGTTTTTGGGCAGCCCCAGCATTTT CASSYRDRVFGQPQHF
TRBJ1-6 - TRBV7-2 - TGTGCCAGCAGCTTAGTCGGAGACAGTCGGTTTGATTCACCCCTCCACTTT CASSLVGDSRFDSPLHF
TRBJ2-1 TRBD2 TRBV24-1 many TGTGCCACCAGTGAGAAAAGCGGGGCCGGACAATATGAGCAGTTCTTC CATSEKSGAGQYEQFF
TRBJ1-1 - TRBV4-3 - TGCGCCAGCAGCCCTGACAGGACCCTACCTGAAGCTTTCTTT CASSPDRTLPEAFF
TRBJ2-1 TRBD2 TRBV7-8 - TGTGCCAGCACGAGAACCGGGACTAGCGTCAATGAGCAGTTCTTC CASTRTGTSVNEQFF
TRBJ1-1 TRBD1 TRBV4-3 few TGCGCCAGCAGCCAAGATCAGGGGGTTAGGTACACTGAAGCTTTCTTT CASSQDQGVRYTEAFF
TRBJ1-5 - TRBV29-1 - TGCAGCGTGTCGGGGGAAAATCAGCCCCAGCATTTT CSVSGENQPQHF
TRBJ1-3 TRBD1 TRBV5-1 - TGCGCCAGCAGTTTAGGACAGGTCATAACTGGAAACACCATATATTTT CASSLGQVITGNTIYF
TRBJ2-5 - TRBV27 - TGTGCCAGCAGTTTAACATACGAATTGGAGACCCAGTACTTC CASSLTYELETQYF
TRBJ2-1 TRBD2 TRBV19 - TGTGCCAGTAGTATAGATCCAGCGGGAGTGTCCCACAATGAGCAGTTCTTC CASSIDPAGVSHNEQFF
TRBJ2-2 - TRBV12-3/TRBV12-4 - TGTGCCATCATTGACAGAAACACCGGGGAGCTGTTTTTT CAIIDRNTGELFF
TRBJ2-2 TRBD2 TRBV13 - TGTGCCAGCAGCTTAGATGGGGCTAGCGGGACAAGCACCGGGGAGCTGTTTTTT CASSLDGASGTSTGELFF
TRBJ1-1 - TRBV3-1/TRBV3-2 - TGTGCCAGCAGCCGACCCGGAAGGGGCCGCGAAGCTTTCTTT CASSRPGRGREAFF
TRBJ1-1 - TRBV25-1 once TGTGCCAGCAGTGAATTCGCAGGGGCCACTGAAGCTTTCTTT CASSEFAGATEAFF
TRBJ2-7 - TRBV5-1 - TGCGCCAGCAGCTTGGCCACGCAACCGAGCGGCTACGAGCAGTACTTC CASSLATQPSGYEQYF
TRBJ1-5 - TRBV7-8 once TGTGCCAGCAGCTTAACTTCCCTGGCCCAGCATTTT CASSLTSLAQHF
TRBJ2-1 - TRBV6-1 many TGTGCCAGCAGTGAGTCAGGGTTCTCCTCCTACAATGAGCAGTTCTTC CASSESGFSSYNEQFF
TRBJ1-1 TRBD1 TRBV28 - TGTGCCAGCAGCCCCGGGACAGCGAACACTGAAGCTTTCTTT CASSPGTANTEAFF
TRBJ2-2 TRBD2 TRBV28 - TGTGCCAGCAGTCTGGGACTAGCGGAGGGTTGGGACACCGGGGAGCTGTTTTTT CASSLGLAEGWDTGELFF
TRBJ2-7 - TRBV6-2/TRBV6-3 - TGTGCCAGCAGTTACTCTCTATGGTCCCTTGACTTC CASSYSLWSLDF
TRBJ1-1 TRBD1 TRBV10-3 - TGTGCCATCAGTCAGGGGGGAAACACTGAAGCTTTCTTT CAISQGGNTEAFF
TRBJ1-2 - TRBV7-3 - TGTGCCAGCAGGTACCAGGAAGGGAGGGACGGAAACTATGGCTACACCTTC CASRYQEGRDGNYGYTF
TRBJ2-3 - TRBV11-2 - TGTGCCAGCAGCTTAGACCGTGCGGGTGGAAGAACAGATACGCAGTATTTT CASSLDRAGGRTDTQYF
TRBJ1-1 - TRBV3-1/TRBV3-2 - TGTGCCAGCAGCCAAGATCTGGGGAGCACTGAAGCTTTCTTT CASSQDLGSTEAFF
TRBJ1-1 - TRBV19 - TGTGCCAGTAGTACTGGGAGGGAAAGTGGTGAAGCTTTCTTT CASSTGRESGEAFF
TRBJ2-1 TRBD2 TRBV20-1 - TGCAGTGCTAGTAGCGGGAGAGGCAATGAGCAGTTCTTC CSASSGRGNEQFF
TRBJ1-1 TRBD1 TRBV6-5 - TGTGCCAGCAGCCCCGGACAGGGTCGAAATACTGAAGCTTTCTTT CASSPGQGRNTEAFF
TRBJ2-1 - TRBV24-1 - TGTGCCACCAGGTCGGGTAGCTCCTACAATGAGCAGTTCTTC CATRSGSSYNEQFF
TRBJ1-3 - TRBV7-8 - TGTGCCAGCAGAAGCAGAGGCTTTGGAAACACCATATATTTT CASRSRGFGNTIYF
TRBJ2-7 - TRBV5-6 - TGTGCCAGCAGCTTCGCCTATGGCGAGCAGTACTTC CASSFAYGEQYF
TRBJ2-1 - TRBV11-3 - TGTGCCAGCAGCTTAGCGGGAAGAAACAATGAGCAGTTCTTC CASSLAGRNNEQFF
TRBJ2-1 TRBD2 TRBV19 - TGTGCCAGTAGTATCCTAGCGGGAGAAGGCAATGAGCAGTTCTTC CASSILAGEGNEQFF